One T cell receptor (beta chain) is described in this entry. The data were obtained in a study of T cell responses to AZD1222 COVID-19 vaccine. Here immunoSEQ multiplex PCR was the method, and the copy in TCRdb shows in-frame clones only, minus some. This sample has about 150,000 clones, with roughly 88% found just once. The V end lost 7 bases, the J end lost 0 bases, and 10 bases lay between the germline ends. Germline CDR1 reads MDHEN; CDR2 reads SYDVKM. This CDR3 region has 14 residues. The material was peripheral blood, obtained 28 days after the second AZD1222 dose. This chain joins TRBV28 and TRBJ1-5; D unclear. This clonotype was obtained from an adult who received the AZD1222 COVID-19 vaccine. DNA for the CDR3: TGTGCCAGCATCCCTTTCGGTAGCAATCAGCCCCAGCATTTT. Translation: CASIPFGSNQPQHF.